The sequence of this T cell receptor beta chain was determined in a study of control samples from healthy donors and cancer patients (dated by TCRdb to the early 2020s). As concerns this clone: Its antigen is not yet known. The input lacks base qualities; no much larger clone sits a single base away.

Library preparation was by the immunoSEQ multiplex PCR assay. Not all clones reach the TCRdb copy of this immuneACCESS table, which keeps in-frame sequences only. Checked studies attribute under half of the gap to unresolved V genes and leave the rest unexplained. Recorded for this sample are 120,000 to 150,000 clones; about 89% of them occurred a single time. Together, the top ten hold approximately 7.2% of the sample. The CDR3 has 15 amino acids, counting the end cysteine and phenylalanine. This entry keeps only the CDR3 DNA: 45 bases, framed from base 1. CDR1 MNHNY and CDR2 SVGAGI were looked up in the germline V gene (reference sequence). Between the V and J ends, shortened by 7 bases and 2 bases respectively, the junction contains 18 bases.

This TCR derives from a young man in good health. Sequenced material: blood. The V and J genes are TRBV6-6 and TRBJ2-7, with a tentative D call of TRBD1 or TRBD2, each matching 6 bases. The nucleotides are TGTGCCAGCACACCCTCCGGGGGCCTAACCTACGAGCAGTACTTC. Translation gives CASTPSGGLTYEQYF.